These T cell receptor beta chains were read from a single sample in a study of neoadjuvant anti-PD-1 for oral cavity cancer. Sequenced by immunoSEQ multiplex PCR; TCRdb stores in-frame clones only, minus some. The profile covers 5,000 or so clones, with 55% to 75% appearing a single time and 7.2% taken by the ten largest. The specimen comprised tumor tissue, sampled before nivolumab (anti-PD-1) treatment. These receptors were collected from a person between 40 and 80 years old with oral cavity squamous cell carcinoma. Each CDR3 is given with its conserved first and last residue. Fields, in order: D gene, J gene, V gene, clone size, CDR3 DNA, CDR3 protein. A D gene is named only where the DNA matches it firmly. Expanded clones get a size class; other rows say once, few or many, or leave the size out.

>-|TRBJ2-4|TRBV20-1|-
TGCAGTGCCAAGTGGGACATTCAGTACTTC
CSAKWDIQYF
>-|TRBJ1-5|TRBV7-9|-
TGTGCCAGCAGCCCACCGGGCGTCCCTCAGCCCCAGCATTTT
CASSPPGVPQPQHF
>-|TRBJ1-3|TRBV6-1|few
TGTGCCAGCAGCGGGAGCTCTGGAAACACCATATATTTT
CASSGSSGNTIYF
>-|TRBJ2-5|TRBV6-5|few
TGTGCCAGCAGTTACCACCCTAAGGGTCAGGAGACCCAGTACTTC
CASSYHPKGQETQYF
>-|TRBJ2-1|TRBV18|-
TGTGCCAGCTCAAAAAGGGTAGCGGACTACAATGAGCAGTTCTTC
CASSKRVADYNEQFF
>-|TRBJ2-6|TRBV27|few
TGTGCCAGCAGTTTAGGCACACTCTCTGGGGCCAACGTCCTGACTTTC
CASSLGTLSGANVLTF
>-|TRBJ1-1|TRBV13|few
TGTGCCAGCAGCTTAGGGGACAGAAATCCTGAAGCTTTCTTT
CASSLGDRNPEAFF
>-|TRBJ1-2|TRBV19|-
TGTGCCAGTAACCCTCCGGGACGTCTAGGGGTCTATGGCTACACCTTC
CASNPPGRLGVYGYTF
>-|TRBJ1-1|TRBV11-2|-
TGTGCCAGCAGCTTAGATCGTCGGGAGGCTGAAGCTTTCTTT
CASSLDRREAEAFF
>-|TRBJ2-3|TRBV7-9|-
TGTGCCAGCAGCTCAGGTTGGGGAGATACGCAGTATTTT
CASSSGWGDTQYF
>TRBD1|TRBJ2-1|TRBV10-3|-
TGTGCCATCAGTGAGTGGGGACAGAATGAGCAGTTCTTC
CAISEWGQNEQFF
>-|TRBJ1-2|TRBV28|-
TGTGCCAGCAGTGGAACAGGGAACTCGGGGGGTTATGGCTACACCTTC
CASSGTGNSGGYGYTF
>TRBD1|TRBJ2-6|TRBV18|-
TGTGCCAGCTCCGACAGGGCCGGGGCCAACGTCCTGACTTTC
CASSDRAGANVLTF
>-|TRBJ1-1|TRBV7-3|once
TGTGCCAGCGGGTACCAGGGGAACACTGAAGCTTTCTTT
CASGYQGNTEAFF
>-|TRBJ1-3|TRBV30|-
TGTGCCGAGTACTCCGGAAACACCATATATTTT
CAEYSGNTIYF
>-|TRBJ1-2|TRBV6-5|few
TGTGCCAGCAGTTACTTCTTCACCTATGGCTACACCTTC
CASSYFFTYGYTF
>TRBD1|TRBJ1-5|TRBV19|few
TGTGCCAGTAGTATCCTGGGACAGGGGAATCAGCCCCAGCATTTT
CASSILGQGNQPQHF
>-|TRBJ2-1|TRBV9|-
TGTGCCAGCAGCGTAGGGGGGGGCCGGGCTGGCAATGAGCAGTTCTTC
CASSVGGGRAGNEQFF
>-|TRBJ1-1|TRBV18|-
TGTGCCAGCTCACCGTCGACAGGAGGTATGAACACTGAAGCTTTCTTT
CASSPSTGGMNTEAFF
>TRBD1|TRBJ2-2|TRBV18|few
TGTGCCAGCTCACTACACAGGGGAGACGGCGGGGAGCTGTTTTTT
CASSLHRGDGGELFF
>-|TRBJ1-1|TRBV18|-
TGTGCCAGCTCACAACGACAGGTTAGGAACACTGAAGCTTTCTTT
CASSQRQVRNTEAFF
>TRBD2|TRBJ2-1|TRBV6-4|-
TGTGCCAGCAGTTTAAACGGACTAGCAGGCAATGAGCAGTTCTTC
CASSLNGLAGNEQFF